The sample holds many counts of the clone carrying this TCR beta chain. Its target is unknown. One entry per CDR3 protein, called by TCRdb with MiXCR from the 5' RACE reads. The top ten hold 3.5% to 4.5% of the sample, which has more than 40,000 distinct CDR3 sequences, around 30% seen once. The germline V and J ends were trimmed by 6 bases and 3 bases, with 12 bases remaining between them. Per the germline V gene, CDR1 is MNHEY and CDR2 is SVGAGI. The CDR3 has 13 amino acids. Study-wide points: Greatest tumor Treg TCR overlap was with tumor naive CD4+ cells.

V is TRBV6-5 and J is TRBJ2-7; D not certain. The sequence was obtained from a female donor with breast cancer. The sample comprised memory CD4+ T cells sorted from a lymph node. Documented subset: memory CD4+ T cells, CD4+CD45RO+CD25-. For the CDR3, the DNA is TGTGCCAGCAGCCCTGGACCGCGCTACGAGCAGTACTTC. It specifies CASSPGPRYEQYF.